This T cell receptor (beta chain) was captured by sequencing in a study of tumor and adjacent non-tumor tissue in lung cancer. This sample's RNA came from whole unsorted tissue. The normal lung tissue was taken more than 3 cm from the tumor edge. The library came from three nested PCR rounds adapted from ARM-PCR protocols. TCRdb reanalysed the multiplex PCR reads using MiXCR and keeps one entry per CDR3 protein. The repertoire includes fewer than 75,000 distinct CDR3 sequences, 76% of them detected once, and roughly 45% sits in the top ten. The study, taken as a whole, reports: Significantly higher TCR diversity was found in tumor than normal lung.

Looked up from germline, CDR1 is SGHDT and CDR2 is YYEEEE. The CDR3 loop spans 12 amino acids. V was trimmed by 7 bases and J by 2 bases, leaving 9 bases between them. Comments on this clonotype: The antigen is unknown.

The sequenced sample consisted of distant non-tumor lung tissue. The receptor was derived from a man between 60 and 70 years old with non-small cell lung cancer. The rearrangement joins TRBV5-6 to TRBJ2-5, with D unclear. The CDR3 DNA sequence: TGTGCCAGCGGCCTAGATCAAGAGACCCAGTACTTC. Amino acids: CASGLDQETQYF.